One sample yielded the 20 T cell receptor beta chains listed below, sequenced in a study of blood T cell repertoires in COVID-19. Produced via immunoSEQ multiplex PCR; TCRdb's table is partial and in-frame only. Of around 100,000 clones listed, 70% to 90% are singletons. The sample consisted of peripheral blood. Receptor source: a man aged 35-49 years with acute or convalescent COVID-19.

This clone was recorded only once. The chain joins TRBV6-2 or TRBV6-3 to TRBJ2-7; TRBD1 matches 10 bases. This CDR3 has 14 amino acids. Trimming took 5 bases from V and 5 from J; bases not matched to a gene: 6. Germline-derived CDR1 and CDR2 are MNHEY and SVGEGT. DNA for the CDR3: TGTGCCAGCAGTCCCGGGACAGGGGTCGACGAGCAGTACTTC. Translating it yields CASSPGTGVDEQYF.

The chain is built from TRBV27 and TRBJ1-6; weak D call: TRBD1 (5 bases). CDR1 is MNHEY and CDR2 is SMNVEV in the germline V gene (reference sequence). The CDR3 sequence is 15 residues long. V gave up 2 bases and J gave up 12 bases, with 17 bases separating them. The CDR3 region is CASSLESQGYRPLHF. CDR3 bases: TGTGCCAGCAGTTTAGAGTCCCAGGGCTATCGACCCCTCCACTTT.

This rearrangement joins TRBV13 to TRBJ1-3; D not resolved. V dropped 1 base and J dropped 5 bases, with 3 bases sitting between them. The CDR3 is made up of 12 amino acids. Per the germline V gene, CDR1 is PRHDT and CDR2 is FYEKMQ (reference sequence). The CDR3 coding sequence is TGTGCCAGCAGCTTAGACAGAAACACCATATATTTT. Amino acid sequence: CASSLDRNTIYF.

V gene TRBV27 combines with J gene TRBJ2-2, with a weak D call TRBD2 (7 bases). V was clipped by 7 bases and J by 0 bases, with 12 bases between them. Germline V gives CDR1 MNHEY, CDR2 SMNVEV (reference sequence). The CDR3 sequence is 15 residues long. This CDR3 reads CASTWGGPNTGELFF. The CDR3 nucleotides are TGTGCCAGCACCTGGGGGGGCCCGAACACCGGGGAGCTGTTTTTT.

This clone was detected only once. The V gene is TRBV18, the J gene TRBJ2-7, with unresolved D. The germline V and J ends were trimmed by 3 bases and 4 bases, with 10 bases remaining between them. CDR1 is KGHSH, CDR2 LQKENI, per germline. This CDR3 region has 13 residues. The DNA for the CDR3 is TGTGCCAGCTCACCGGCCGCGGCTTACGAGCAGTACTTC. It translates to CASSPAAAYEQYF.

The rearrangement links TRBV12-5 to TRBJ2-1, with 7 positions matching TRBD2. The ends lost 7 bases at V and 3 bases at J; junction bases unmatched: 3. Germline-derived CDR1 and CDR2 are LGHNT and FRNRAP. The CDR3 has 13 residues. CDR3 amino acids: CASARGFYNEQFF. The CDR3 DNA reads TGTGCTAGTGCGCGGGGGTTCTACAATGAGCAGTTCTTC.

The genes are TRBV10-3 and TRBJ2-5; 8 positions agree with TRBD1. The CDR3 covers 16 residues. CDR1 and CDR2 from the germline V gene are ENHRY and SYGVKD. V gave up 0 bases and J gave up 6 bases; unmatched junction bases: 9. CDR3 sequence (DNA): TGTGCCATCAGTGAGTCGGTGACAGGGGACATGAAGACCCAGTACTTC. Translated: CAISESVTGDMKTQYF.

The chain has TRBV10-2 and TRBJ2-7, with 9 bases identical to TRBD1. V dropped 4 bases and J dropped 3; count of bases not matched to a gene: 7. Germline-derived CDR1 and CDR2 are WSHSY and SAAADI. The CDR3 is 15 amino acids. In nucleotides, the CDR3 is TGCGCCAGCAGTGTCACAGGGGGCGCGTTCTACGAGCAGTACTTC. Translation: CASSVTGGAFYEQYF.

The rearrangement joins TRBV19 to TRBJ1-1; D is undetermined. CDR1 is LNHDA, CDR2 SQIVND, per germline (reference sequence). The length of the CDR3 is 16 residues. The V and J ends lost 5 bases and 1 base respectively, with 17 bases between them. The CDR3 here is CASSPRFLNGNTEAFF. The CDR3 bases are TGTGCCAGTAGTCCCCGTTTTCTAAACGGGAACACTGAAGCTTTCTTT.

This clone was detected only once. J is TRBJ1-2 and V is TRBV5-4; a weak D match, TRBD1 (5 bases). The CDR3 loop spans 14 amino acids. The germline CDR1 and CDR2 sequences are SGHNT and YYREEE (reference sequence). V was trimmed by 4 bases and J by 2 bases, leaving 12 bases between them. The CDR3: CASSPYPGNYGYTF. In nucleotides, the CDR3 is TGTGCCAGCAGCCCGTATCCAGGGAACTATGGCTACACCTTC.

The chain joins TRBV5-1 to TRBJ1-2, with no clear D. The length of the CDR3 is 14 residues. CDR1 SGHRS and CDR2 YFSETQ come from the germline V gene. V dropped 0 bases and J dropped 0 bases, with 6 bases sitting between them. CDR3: CASSLVTANYGYTF. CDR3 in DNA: TGCGCCAGCAGCTTGGTTACAGCTAACTATGGCTACACCTTC.

The DNA for the CDR3 is TGTGCCAGCAGCCCCACAGGGGGGGAGGAGACCCAGTACTTC. Its protein product is CASSPTGGEETQYF. The chain employs TRBV4-2 and TRBJ2-5; maybe TRBD1 (8 bases). This CDR3 spans 14 amino acids. Trimming stripped 4 bases from V and 5 bases from J, with 14 bases between. Germline values: CDR1 LGHNA, CDR2 YNFKEQ.

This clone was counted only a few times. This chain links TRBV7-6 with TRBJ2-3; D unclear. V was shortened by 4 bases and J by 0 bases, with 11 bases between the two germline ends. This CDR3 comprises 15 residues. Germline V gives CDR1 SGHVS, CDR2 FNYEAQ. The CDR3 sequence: CASSSNAGSTDTQYF. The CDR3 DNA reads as TGTGCCAGCAGCTCTAATGCCGGGAGCACAGATACGCAGTATTTT.

CDR3 region: CASSKGTITDTQYF. The CDR3 DNA follows: TGTGCCAGCAGCAAAGGGACTATCACAGATACGCAGTATTTT. The genes are TRBV5-5 and TRBJ2-3, with 7 bases aligning to TRBD2. J gave up 2 bases and V 4 bases, and 4 bases lay outside the gene matches. The CDR3 covers 14 residues. Looked up from germline, CDR1 is SGHKS and CDR2 is YYEKEE (reference sequence).

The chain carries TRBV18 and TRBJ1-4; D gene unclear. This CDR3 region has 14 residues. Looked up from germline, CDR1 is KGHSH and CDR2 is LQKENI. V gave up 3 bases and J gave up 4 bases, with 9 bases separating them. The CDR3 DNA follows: TGTGCCAGCTCACCTGGGCAGCTTAATGAAAAACTGTTTTTT. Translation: CASSPGQLNEKLFF.

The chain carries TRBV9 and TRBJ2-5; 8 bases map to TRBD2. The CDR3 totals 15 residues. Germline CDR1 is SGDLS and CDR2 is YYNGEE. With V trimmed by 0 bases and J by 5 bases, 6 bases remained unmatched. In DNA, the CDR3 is TGTGCCAGCAGCGTAGTCCCGGGGGGGCATGAGACCCAGTACTTC. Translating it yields CASSVVPGGHETQYF.

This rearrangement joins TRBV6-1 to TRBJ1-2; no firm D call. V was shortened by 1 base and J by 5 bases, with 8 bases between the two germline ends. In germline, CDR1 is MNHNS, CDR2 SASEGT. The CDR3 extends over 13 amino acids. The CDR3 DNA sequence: TGTGCCAGCAGTGAAGATCTCCGGTATGGCTACACCTTC. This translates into CASSEDLRYGYTF.

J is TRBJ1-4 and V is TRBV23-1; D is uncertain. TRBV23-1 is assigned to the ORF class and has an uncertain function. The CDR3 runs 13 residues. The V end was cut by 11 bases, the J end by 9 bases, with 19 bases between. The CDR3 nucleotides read TGCGCCGGGGAGATCCTCTCAGCTAAAAAACTGTTTTTT. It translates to CAGEILSAKKLFF.

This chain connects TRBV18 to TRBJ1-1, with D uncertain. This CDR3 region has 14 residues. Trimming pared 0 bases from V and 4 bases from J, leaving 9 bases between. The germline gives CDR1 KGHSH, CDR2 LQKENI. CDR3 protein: CASSPPRAGTEAFF. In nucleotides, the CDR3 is TGTGCCAGCTCACCACCTAGGGCGGGCACTGAAGCTTTCTTT.

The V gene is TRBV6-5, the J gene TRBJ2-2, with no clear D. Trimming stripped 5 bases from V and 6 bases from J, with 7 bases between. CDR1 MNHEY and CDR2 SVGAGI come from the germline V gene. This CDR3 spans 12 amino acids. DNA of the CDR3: TGTGCCAGCAGTCCCCGTCCCGGGGAGCTGTTTTTT. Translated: CASSPRPGELFF.